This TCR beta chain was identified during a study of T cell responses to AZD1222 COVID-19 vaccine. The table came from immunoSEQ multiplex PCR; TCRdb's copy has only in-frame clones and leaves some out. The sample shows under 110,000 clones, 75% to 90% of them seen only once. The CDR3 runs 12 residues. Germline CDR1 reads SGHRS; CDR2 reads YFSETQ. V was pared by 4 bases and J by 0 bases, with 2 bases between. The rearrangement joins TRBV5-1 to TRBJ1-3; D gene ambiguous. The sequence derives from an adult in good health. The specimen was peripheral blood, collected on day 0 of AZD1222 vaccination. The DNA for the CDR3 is TGCGCCAGCAGCAACTCTGGAAACACCATATATTTT. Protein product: CASSNSGNTIYF.